A single sample is the source of the 5 T cell receptor beta chains below, sequenced in a study of graft-versus-host responses after intestinal transplantation. The assay was immunoSEQ multiplex PCR, and TCRdb's table has in-frame clones only and misses some. The sample records over 100,000 clones, around 90% being singletons. No cognate antigen is known for these TCRs. The sample in question was unstimulated CD4+ T cells sorted from spleen or lymph node cells, obtained before transplant. These receptors were collected from a human donor who was the organ donor for an intestinal transplant.

J is TRBJ1-1 and V is TRBV6-1, with D perhaps TRBD1 (6 bases). CDR3 length equals 18 residues. Germline CDR1 and CDR2: MNHNS and SASEGT. Trimming took off 3 bases at V and 1 base at J, with 21 bases between the two ends. The CDR3 DNA sequence: TGTGCCAGCAGTGATCCGCAGGGTGGGGGGCGCCGGAACACTGAAGCTTTCTTT. Its protein is CASSDPQGGGRRNTEAFF.

V gene TRBV4-2 combines with J gene TRBJ2-5, with TRBD2 matching 10 bases. V lost 0 bases, J lost 5 bases, and 6 bases stayed unmatched. Germline values: CDR1 LGHNA, CDR2 YNFKEQ. The CDR3 contains 16 residues. CDR3 amino acids: CASSQDPASGSETQYF. In DNA form, the CDR3 reads TGTGCCAGCAGCCAAGACCCCGCTAGCGGGAGTGAGACCCAGTACTTC.

Here the CDR3 reads CAISERLSGSTSSTDTQYF. CDR3 bases: TGTGCCATCAGTGAAAGGTTGAGCGGGAGCACCTCTAGCACAGATACGCAGTATTTT. The chain links TRBV10-3 to TRBJ2-3; 8 nucleotides align to TRBD2. The junction had 14 bases not matched to a gene; V was cut back by 3 bases and J by 0 bases. This CDR3 is 19 amino acids long. Germline V gene lookup returns CDR1 ENHRY and CDR2 SYGVKD.

The chain links TRBV29-1 to TRBJ2-1; D is unclear. This CDR3 spans 10 amino acids. Trimming took off 2 bases at V and 12 bases at J, with 8 bases between the two ends. Germline V CDR1 and CDR2: SQVTM, ANQGSEA. CDR3 in amino acids: CSVERPGQFF. In DNA form, the CDR3 reads TGCAGCGTTGAAAGGCCGGGGCAGTTCTTC.

The CDR3 DNA is TGTGCCTGGAGTATAGCAGGAGATCAGCCCCAGCATTTT. Translating it yields CAWSIAGDQPQHF. The chain employs TRBV30 and TRBJ1-5; D is uncertain. From germline, CDR1 is GTSNPN and CDR2 SVGIG (reference sequence). The V end was cut by 2 bases, the J end by 5 bases, with 10 bases between. The CDR3 totals 13 residues.